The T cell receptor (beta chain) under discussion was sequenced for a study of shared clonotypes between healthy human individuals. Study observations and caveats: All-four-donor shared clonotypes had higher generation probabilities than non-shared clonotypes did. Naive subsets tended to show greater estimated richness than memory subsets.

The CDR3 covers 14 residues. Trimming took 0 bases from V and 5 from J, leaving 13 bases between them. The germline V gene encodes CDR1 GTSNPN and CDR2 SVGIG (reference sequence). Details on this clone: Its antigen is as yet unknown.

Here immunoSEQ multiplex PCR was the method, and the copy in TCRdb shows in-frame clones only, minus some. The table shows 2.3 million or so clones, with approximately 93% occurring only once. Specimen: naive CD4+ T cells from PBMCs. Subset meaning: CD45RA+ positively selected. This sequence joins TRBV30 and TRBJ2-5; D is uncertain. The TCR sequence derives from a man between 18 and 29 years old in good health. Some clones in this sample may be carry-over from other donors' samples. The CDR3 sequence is CAWSVGIAAETQYF. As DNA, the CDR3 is TGTGCCTGGAGTGTTGGAATAGCCGCCGAGACCCAGTACTTC.